This TCR beta chain is from a study of CD8 T cells in Susac syndrome. Study-wide background: When blood was drawn, the patients with Susac syndrome were therapy-naive, on corticosteroids, or on intravenous immunoglobulin alone. Study conclusions and caveats: Within total CD8+ repertoires, approximately 15 Susac-specific public clones were found, and within CD8+ TEMRA repertoires, roughly 5.

Negative isolation was applied to CD8+ and CD4+ T cells, and FACS enrichment was applied to TEMRA cells. Random hexamers were used to reverse transcribe an amount of roughly 0.45 to 1 ug RNA. Across 54 Vbeta and 13 Jbeta, immunoSEQ multiplex PCR amplified TCR beta CDR3. Each CDR3 protein gets one entry after TCRdb re-called the immunoSEQ multiplex PCR reads with MiXCR. Among 120,000 or so distinct CDR3 sequences, about 94% were seen once, and the ten largest hold around 0.2%. Germline V CDR1 and CDR2: MGHRA, YSYEKL. Trimming took off 9 bases at V and 5 bases at J, with 23 bases between the two ends. The CDR3 has 15 residues. Concerning this clonotype: Its antigen is not known.

This sequence joins TRBV4-1 and TRBJ2-7; D perhaps matches TRBD1 (7 bases). What was sequenced was CD8+ T cells from PBMCs. The receptor was derived from a human donor with Susac syndrome. The CDR3 spells CASAIGGTDGDEQYF. The CDR3 nucleotides read TGCGCCAGTGCGATAGGGGGGACAGATGGTGACGAGCAGTACTTC.